This TCR beta chain derives from a study of cytomegalovirus exposure and HLA in healthy donors. The PCR was carried out with 60 Vbeta primers and 13 Jbeta primers. Profiled with immunoSEQ multiplex PCR; TCRdb holds only in-frame clones, not every one. The table has 100,000 to 150,000 clones, roughly 71% seen once. Overall study results and limits: Some V segments (TRBV6-2 and TRBV6-3 among them) were excluded as indistinguishable. Three chains linked to CMV were shown in vitro to be specific for CMV antigens.

Per the germline V gene, CDR1 is MDHEN and CDR2 is SYDVKM. The CDR3 loop spans 15 amino acids. With V trimmed by 7 bases and J by 2 bases, 6 bases remained unmatched. Notes on this clone: Its specificity is not known.

This TCR came from a woman aged 50 to 65 in good health and CMV-seropositive. The J gene is TRBJ2-7, the V gene TRBV28; the match to TRBD2 covers 12 bases. Sequenced sample: PBMCs. This CDR3 reads CASTDGLAGTYEQYF. The CDR3 DNA follows: TGTGCCAGCACCGACGGACTAGCGGGAACCTACGAGCAGTACTTC. The entire variable domain, with the rest obtained from reference TRBV28 and TRBJ2-7, is as follows: DVKVTQSSRYLVKRTGEKVFLECVQDMDHENMFWYRQDPGLGLRLIYFSYDVKMKEKGDIPEGYSVSREKKERFSLILESASTNQTSMYLCASTDGLAGTYEQYFGPGTRLTVT.